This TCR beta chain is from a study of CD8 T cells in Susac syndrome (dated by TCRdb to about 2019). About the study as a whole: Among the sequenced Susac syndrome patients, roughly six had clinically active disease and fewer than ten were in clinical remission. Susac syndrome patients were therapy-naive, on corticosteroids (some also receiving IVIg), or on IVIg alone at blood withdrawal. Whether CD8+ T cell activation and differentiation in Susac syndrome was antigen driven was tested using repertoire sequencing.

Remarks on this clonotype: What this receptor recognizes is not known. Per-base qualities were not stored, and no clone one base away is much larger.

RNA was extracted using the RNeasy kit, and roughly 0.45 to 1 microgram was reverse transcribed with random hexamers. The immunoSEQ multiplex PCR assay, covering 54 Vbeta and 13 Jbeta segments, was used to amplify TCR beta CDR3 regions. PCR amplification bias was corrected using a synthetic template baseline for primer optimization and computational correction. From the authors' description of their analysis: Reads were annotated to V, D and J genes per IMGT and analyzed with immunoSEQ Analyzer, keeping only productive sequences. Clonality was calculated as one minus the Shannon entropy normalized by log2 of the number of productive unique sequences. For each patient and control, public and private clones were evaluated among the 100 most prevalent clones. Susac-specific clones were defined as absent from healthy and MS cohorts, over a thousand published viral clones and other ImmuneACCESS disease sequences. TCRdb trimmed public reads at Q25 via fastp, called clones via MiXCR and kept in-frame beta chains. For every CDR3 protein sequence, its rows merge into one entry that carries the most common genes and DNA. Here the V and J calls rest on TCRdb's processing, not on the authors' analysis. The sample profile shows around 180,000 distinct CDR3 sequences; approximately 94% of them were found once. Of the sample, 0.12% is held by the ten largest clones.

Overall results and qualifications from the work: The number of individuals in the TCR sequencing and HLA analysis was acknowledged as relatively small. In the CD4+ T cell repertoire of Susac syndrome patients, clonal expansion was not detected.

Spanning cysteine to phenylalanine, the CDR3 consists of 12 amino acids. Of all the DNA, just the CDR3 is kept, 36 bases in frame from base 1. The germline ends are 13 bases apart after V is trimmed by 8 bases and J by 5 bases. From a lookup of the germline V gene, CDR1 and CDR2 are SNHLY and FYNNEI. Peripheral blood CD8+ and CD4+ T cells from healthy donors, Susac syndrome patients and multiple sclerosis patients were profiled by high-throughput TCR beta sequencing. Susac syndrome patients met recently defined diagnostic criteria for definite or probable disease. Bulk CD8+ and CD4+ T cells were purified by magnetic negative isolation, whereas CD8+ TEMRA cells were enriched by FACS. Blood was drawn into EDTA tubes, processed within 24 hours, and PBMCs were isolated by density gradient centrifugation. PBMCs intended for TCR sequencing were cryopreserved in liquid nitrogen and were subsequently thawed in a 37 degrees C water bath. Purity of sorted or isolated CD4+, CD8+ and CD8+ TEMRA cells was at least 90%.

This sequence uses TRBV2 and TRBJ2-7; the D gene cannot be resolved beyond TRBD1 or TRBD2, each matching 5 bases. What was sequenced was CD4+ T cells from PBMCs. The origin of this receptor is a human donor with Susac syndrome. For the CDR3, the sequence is CASRRDGDEQYF. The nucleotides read TGTGCCAGCCGCCGGGACGGGGACGAGCAGTACTTC.